By its share, the clone carrying this TCR beta chain is medium-sized. This specimen belongs to a study of T cell repertoires in aging, cancer and after chemotherapy. Peripheral blood genomic DNA, not sorted cells or RNA, was the template. A mixed TRB-A/B primer pool amplified rearranged TRB by multiplex touch-down PCR. TCRdb processed the multiplex PCR reads anew with MiXCR; each CDR3 protein has one entry. This sample has about 2,000 distinct CDR3 sequences, with under 30% found just once. The V end lost 7 bases, the J end lost 6 bases, and 13 bases lay between the germline ends. The CDR3 runs 12 residues. In germline, CDR1 is SQVTM, CDR2 ANQGSEA.

The sequence derives from a human donor with a solid tumor. What was sequenced was blood. V usage is TRBV29-1 and J usage is TRBJ1-5; a possible D gene is TRBD1 (6 bases). This CDR3 is CSAGQRGQPQHF. The CDR3 DNA follows: TGCAGCGCCGGACAGAGAGGTCAGCCCCAGCATTTT.